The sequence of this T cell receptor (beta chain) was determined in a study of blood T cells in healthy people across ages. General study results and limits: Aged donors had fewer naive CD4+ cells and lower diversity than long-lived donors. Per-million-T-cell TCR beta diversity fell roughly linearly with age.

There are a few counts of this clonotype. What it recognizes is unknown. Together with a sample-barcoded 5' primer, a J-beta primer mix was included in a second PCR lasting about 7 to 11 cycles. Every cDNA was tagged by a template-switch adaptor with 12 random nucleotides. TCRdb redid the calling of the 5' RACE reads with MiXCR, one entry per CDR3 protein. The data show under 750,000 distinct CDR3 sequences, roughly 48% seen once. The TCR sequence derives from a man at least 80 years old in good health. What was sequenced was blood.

The CDR3 here is CASSQAPQAGANVLTF. In nucleotides, the CDR3 is TGTGCCAGCAGCCAAGCGCCCCAAGCTGGGGCCAACGTCCTGACTTTC. V is TRBV3-1 and J is TRBJ2-6; no firm D call. In germline, CDR1 is LGHDT, CDR2 YNNKEL (reference sequence). This CDR3 has 16 residues. Trimming shortened V by 1 base and J by 2 bases, and 9 bases separated the two germline ends.